This T cell receptor beta chain was sequenced for a study of blood T cell repertoires in COVID-19. Study details: Sources were T cells, B-cell-depleted T cells, or PBMCs; the material itself was cDNA or gDNA.

Per the original data handling: By means of reference gene primer amplification, nucleated cell counts were estimated. Sequencing was performed with immunoSEQ multiplex PCR; in TCRdb, only in-frame clones are kept and a portion is missing. That table gives V, J and clone size, and the DNA gave D and trimming. Found here are about 66,000 clones, 70% to 90% of them singletons; the top ten hold 5.5% to 8%. Source material: peripheral blood. This clonotype originated in a man aged 50-59 years with active COVID-19.

This chain's CDR3 is CASSQDWAPGLAGAGNEQFF. The CDR3 DNA reads TGCGCCAGCAGCCAAGATTGGGCCCCTGGACTAGCGGGAGCTGGAAATGAGCAGTTCTTC. The rearrangement links TRBV4-1 to TRBJ2-1, with TRBD2 matching over 13 bases. The CDR3 consists of 20 residues. V gave up 0 bases and J gave up 7 bases; unmatched junction bases: 15. The germline V gene has CDR1 MGHRA and CDR2 YSYEKL.